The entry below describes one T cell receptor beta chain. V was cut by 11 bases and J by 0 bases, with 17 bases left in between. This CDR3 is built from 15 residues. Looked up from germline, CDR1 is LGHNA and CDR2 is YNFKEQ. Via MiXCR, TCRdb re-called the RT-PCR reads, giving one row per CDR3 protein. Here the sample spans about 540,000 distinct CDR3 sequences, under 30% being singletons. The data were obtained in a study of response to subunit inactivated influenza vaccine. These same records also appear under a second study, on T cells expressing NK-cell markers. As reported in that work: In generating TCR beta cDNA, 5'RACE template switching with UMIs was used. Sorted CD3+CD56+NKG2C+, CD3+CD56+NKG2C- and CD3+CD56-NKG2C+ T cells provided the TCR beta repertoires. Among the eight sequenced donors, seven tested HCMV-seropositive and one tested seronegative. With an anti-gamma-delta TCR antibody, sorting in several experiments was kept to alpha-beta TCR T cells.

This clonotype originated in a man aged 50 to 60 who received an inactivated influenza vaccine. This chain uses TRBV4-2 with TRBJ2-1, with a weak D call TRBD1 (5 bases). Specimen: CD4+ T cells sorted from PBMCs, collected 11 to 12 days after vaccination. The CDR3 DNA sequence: TGTGCCTCACAACGGACAACTTTCTCCTACAATGAGCAGTTCTTC. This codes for CASQRTTFSYNEQFF.